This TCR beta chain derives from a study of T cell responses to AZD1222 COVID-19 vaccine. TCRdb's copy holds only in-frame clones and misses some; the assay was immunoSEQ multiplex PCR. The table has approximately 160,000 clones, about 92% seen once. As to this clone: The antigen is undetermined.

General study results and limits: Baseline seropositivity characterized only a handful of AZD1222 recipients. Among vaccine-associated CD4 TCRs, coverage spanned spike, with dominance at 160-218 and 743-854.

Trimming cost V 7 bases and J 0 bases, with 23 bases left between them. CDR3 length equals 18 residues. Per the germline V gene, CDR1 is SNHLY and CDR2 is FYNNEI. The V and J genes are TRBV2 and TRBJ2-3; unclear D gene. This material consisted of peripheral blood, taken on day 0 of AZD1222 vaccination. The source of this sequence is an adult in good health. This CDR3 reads CASTLFRSGTTSTDTQYF. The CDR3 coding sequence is TGTGCCAGCACCCTCTTTAGGTCAGGAACAACTAGCACAGATACGCAGTATTTT.